The 10 T cell receptor beta chains presented below share a single source sample, sequenced in a study of T cell changes during pregnancy in multiple sclerosis. Sequenced by immunoSEQ multiplex PCR; TCRdb stores in-frame clones only, minus some. The sample includes under 55,000 clones, roughly 91% of them seen just once. Here the sequenced sample was CD4+ T cells from peripheral blood mononuclear cells, taken after pregnancy. Receptor source: a female donor in good health, enrolled as a control in a pregnancy study.

CDR3: CASSQEGRGSTNEKLFF. In nucleotides, the CDR3 is TGCGCCAGCAGCCAAGAAGGCAGGGGCTCAACTAATGAAAAACTGTTTTTT. The chain is built from TRBV4-1 and TRBJ1-4, with D possibly being TRBD1 (6 bases). The CDR3 sequence is 17 residues long. Trimming shortened V by 0 bases and J by 0 bases, and 11 bases separated the two germline ends. Germline CDR1 is MGHRA and CDR2 is YSYEKL.

The rearrangement uses TRBV2 and TRBJ1-3, with no clear D. Trimming left V 6 bases short and J 0 bases short, with 9 bases between. The germline CDR1 and CDR2 sequences are SNHLY and FYNNEI. CDR3 length: 14 amino acids. The CDR3 region has the DNA TGTGCCAGCAGGCCCGGTAGCTCTGGAAACACCATATATTTT. Residues: CASRPGSSGNTIYF. Full variable domain (missing parts from reference TRBV2 and TRBJ1-3): EPEVTQTPSHQVTQMGQEVILRCVPISNHLYFYWYRQILGQKVEFLVSFYNNEISEKSEIFDDQFSVERPDGSNFTLKIRSTKLEDSAMYFCASRPGSSGNTIYFGEGSWLTVV.

DNA of the CDR3: TGTGCCAGCAGTGACGGGGGTCTGCGGGCTTTCTTT. Its protein product is CASSDGGLRAFF. V gene TRBV2 combines with J gene TRBJ1-1; weak D call: TRBD1 (5 bases). CDR1 and CDR2 from the germline V gene are SNHLY and FYNNEI. The CDR3 covers 12 residues. V lost 3 bases and J 11 bases, leaving 13 bases between the germline ends.

The rearrangement uses TRBV5-4 and TRBJ2-7; 10 nucleotides agree with TRBD1. V dropped 4 bases and J dropped 2; count of bases not matched to a gene: 6. The germline V gene has CDR1 SGHNT and CDR2 YYREEE (reference sequence). The CDR3 contains 15 residues. The CDR3 reads CASSPGQGLAYEQYF. The CDR3 DNA sequence: TGTGCCAGCAGCCCGGGACAGGGGCTCGCCTACGAGCAGTACTTC.

This clone has just one count. The chain recombines TRBV21-1 with TRBJ2-1; the DNA was not compared with TRBD2, the D call given in the table. TRBV21-1 is designated a pseudogene. This CDR3 has 16 amino acids. The CDR3 sequence is CASSKYQREFYNEQFF. CDR3 nucleotide sequence: TGTGCCAGCAGCAAATATCAGCGGGAGTTCTACAATGAGCAGTTCTTC.

The CDR3 DNA reads as TGCAGTGCTCAGGGGCGGGAGCAGTACTTC. Residues: CSAQGREQYF. The chain uses TRBV20-1 and TRBJ2-7; perhaps TRBD1 as D (6 bases). The V and J ends lost 5 bases and 7 bases respectively, with 9 bases between them. CDR1 and CDR2 (germline): DFQATT, SNEGSKA (reference sequence). The CDR3 sequence is 10 residues long.

V is TRBV25-1 and J is TRBJ2-2; 12 nucleotides align to TRBD2. Per the germline V gene, CDR1 is MGHDK and CDR2 is SYGVNS. The CDR3 contains 15 residues. Trimming removed 10 bases from V and 9 bases from J; junction bases left unmatched: 12. The CDR3 spells CATSGGLAGGRELFF. CDR3 nucleotides: TGTGCCACCTCAGGTGGCCTAGCGGGAGGGAGGGAGCTGTTTTTT. The entire variable domain, with the rest obtained from reference TRBV25-1 and TRBJ2-2, is as follows: EADIYQTPRYLVIGTGKKITLECSQTMGHDKMYWYQQDPGMELHLIHYSYGVNSTEKGDLSSESTVSRIRTEHFPLTLESARPSHTSQYLCATSGGLAGGRELFFGEGSRLTVL.

The rearrangement joins TRBV18 to TRBJ2-6; 7 nucleotides agree with TRBD2. The CDR3 is 16 residues long. The germline gives CDR1 KGHSH, CDR2 LQKENI. Losses at the gene ends were 3 bases for V and 2 bases for J; bases not matched to a gene: 4. DNA for the CDR3: TGTGCCAGCTCACCGAGAGCGGGGACTGGGGCCAACGTCCTGACTTTC. This encodes CASSPRAGTGANVLTF.

The rearrangement joins TRBV10-2 to TRBJ1-2, with 7 bases aligning to TRBD1. The germline gives CDR1 WSHSY, CDR2 SAAADI. The V gene end was trimmed by 9 bases and the J gene end by 7 bases; junction bases not matched to a gene: 8. The CDR3 totals 12 residues. CDR3 sequence: CASQGVRVGYTF. DNA of the CDR3: TGCGCCAGTCAGGGGGTCCGTGTTGGCTACACCTTC.

V is TRBV29-1 and J is TRBJ1-2; D uncertain. The germline V gene has CDR1 SQVTM and CDR2 ANQGSEA. The length of the CDR3 is 13 residues. V was trimmed by 6 bases and J by 3 bases, leaving 14 bases between them. The CDR3 bases are TGCAGCGTGACTATGGGTAGAGACTATGGCTACACCTTC. This sequence encodes CSVTMGRDYGYTF.